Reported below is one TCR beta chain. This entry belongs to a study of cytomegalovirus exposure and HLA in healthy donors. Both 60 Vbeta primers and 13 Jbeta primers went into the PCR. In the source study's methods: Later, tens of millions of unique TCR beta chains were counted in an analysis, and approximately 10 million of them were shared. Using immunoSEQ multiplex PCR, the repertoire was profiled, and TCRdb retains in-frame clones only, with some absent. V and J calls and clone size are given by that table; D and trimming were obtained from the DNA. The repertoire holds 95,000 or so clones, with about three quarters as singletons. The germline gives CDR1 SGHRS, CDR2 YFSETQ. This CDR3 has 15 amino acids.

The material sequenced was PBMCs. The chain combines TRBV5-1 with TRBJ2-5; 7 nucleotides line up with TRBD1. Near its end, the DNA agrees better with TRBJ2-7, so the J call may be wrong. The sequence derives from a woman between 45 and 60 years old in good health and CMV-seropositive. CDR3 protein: CASSKDRSNSYEQYF. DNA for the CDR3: TGCGCCAGCAGCAAGGACAGGAGCAACTCCTACGAGCAGTACTTC.